A single sample is the source of the 6 T cell receptor beta chains below, sequenced in a study of identical twins. TCRdb passed the 5' RACE reads through MiXCR, listing each CDR3 protein once. The table shows hundreds of thousands of distinct CDR3 sequences, with 10% to 15% occurring only once. These same data were also listed under a study on yellow fever vaccine responses in identical twins.

The sequenced sample consisted of PBMCs. The source of these receptors is a woman between 18 and 29 years old in good health.

V usage is TRBV18 and J usage is TRBJ1-2; D unclear. The CDR3 length is 13 residues. Trimming shortened V by 3 bases and J by 6 bases, and 11 bases separated the two germline ends. CDR1 is KGHSH, CDR2 LQKENI, per germline. CDR3 in DNA: TGTGCCAGCTCACCGACCGTGGAAAATGGCTACACCTTC. The encoded protein is CASSPTVENGYTF.

This clonotype has ten or more counts. V and J are TRBV21-1 and TRBJ1-5; TRBD1 is taken as the D call from the table, unchecked against the DNA. TRBV21-1 is assigned pseudogene status. The CDR3 spans 15 residues. CDR3 sequence reads: CASSKGTGGNQPQHF. DNA for the CDR3: TGTGCCAGCAGCAAAGGGACAGGGGGCAATCAGCCCCAGCATTTT.

This clonotype was detected a few times. V gene TRBV5-5 combines with J gene TRBJ2-4, with a possible D match to TRBD1 (5 bases). Germline V lookup: CDR1 SGHKS, CDR2 YYEKEE (reference sequence). V shed 6 bases and J shed 7 bases, with 20 bases lying between them. This CDR3 is 15 amino acids long. For the CDR3, the DNA is TGTGCCAGCAACCCTTGGTTGGGGCTTGAGAACATTCAGTACTTC. Protein product: CASNPWLGLENIQYF.

There are a few counts of this clonotype. The chain joins TRBV5-1 to TRBJ2-3; D gene ambiguous. The CDR3 is 14 residues long. With 0 bases removed from V and 1 base from J, the gap between germline ends came to 6 bases. Germline assignment: CDR1 SGHRS and CDR2 YFSETQ. The CDR3 sequence is CASSLEIGTDTQYF. For the CDR3, the DNA is TGCGCCAGCAGCTTGGAAATTGGCACAGATACGCAGTATTTT. Filled out from reference TRBV5-1 and TRBJ2-3, the complete variable domain reads KAGVTQTPRYLIKTRGQQVTLSCSPISGHRSVSWYQQTPGQGLQFLFEYFSETQRNKGNFPGRFSGRQFSNSRSEMNVSTLELGDSALYLCASSLEIGTDTQYFGPGTRLTVL.

The CDR3 loop is CASSWTSGRARETQYF. CDR3 sequence (DNA): TGTGCCAGCAGTTGGACTAGCGGGAGGGCCCGAGAGACCCAGTACTTC. The V call is TRBV28, the J call TRBJ2-5; 15 bases line up with TRBD2. The ends lost 4 bases at V and 4 bases at J; junction bases unmatched: 4. The CDR3 runs 16 residues. The germline V gene has CDR1 MDHEN and CDR2 SYDVKM.

The table lists this clonotype with a count of one. The chain employs TRBV2 and TRBJ2-7; D perhaps matches TRBD2 (6 bases). This CDR3 is built from 14 residues. In germline, CDR1 is SNHLY, CDR2 FYNNEI. Trimming removed 6 bases at V and 2 bases at J, with 14 bases between. The CDR3 DNA reads TGTGCCAGCAGAGCCGGGACTCAGACCTACGAGCAGTACTTC. Its translation: CASRAGTQTYEQYF.